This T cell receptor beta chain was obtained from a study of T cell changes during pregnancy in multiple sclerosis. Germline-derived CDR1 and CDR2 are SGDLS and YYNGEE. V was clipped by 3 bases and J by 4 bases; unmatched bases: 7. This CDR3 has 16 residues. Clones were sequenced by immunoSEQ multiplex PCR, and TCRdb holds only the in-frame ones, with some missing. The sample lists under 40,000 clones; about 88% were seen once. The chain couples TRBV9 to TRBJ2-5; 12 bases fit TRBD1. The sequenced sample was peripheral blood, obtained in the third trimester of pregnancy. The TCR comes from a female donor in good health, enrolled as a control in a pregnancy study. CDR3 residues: CASSATGTGGLETQYF. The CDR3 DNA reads TGTGCCAGCAGCGCAACAGGGACAGGGGGCTTAGAGACCCAGTACTTC.